This is a list of T cell receptor beta chains from one sample in a study of cytomegalovirus exposure and HLA in healthy donors. Produced via immunoSEQ multiplex PCR; TCRdb's table is partial and in-frame only. The table lists 65,000 to 90,000 clones, 78% of them singletons. Material: PBMCs. The receptor source for this set is a woman aged 40 to 50 in good health and CMV-seropositive. Each CDR3 is given without its conserved first and last residue.

TRBV9 ASSVATRPSSYNEQF
TRBV6-1 ASSPRPGANVLT
TRBV6-5 ASSLTGREAF
TRBV5-8 ASSLRGTGTYNSPLH
TRBV27 ASSLGGGIETQY
TRBV2 ASSDGDGVAKNIQY
TRBV15 ATSRDIQAYGYT
TRBV5-6 ASSRGWGNTGELF
TRBV30 AWSVPTGRMNTEAF
TRBV7-6 ASSLSRQGVMQY
TRBV4-3 ASSQDGGALF
TRBV29-1 SVDRGADTEAF